This paragraph covers one TCR beta chain sequence. Antigen: not known. This entry comes from a study of cytomegalovirus exposure and HLA in healthy donors. At the level of the study: HLA-typed donors were the source of 80 million to 90 million unique TCRs, which an early data release held.

PCR involved 60 Vbeta and 13 Jbeta primers. Data came from immunoSEQ multiplex PCR; TCRdb stores just in-frame clones and leaves some out. The sample includes 90,000 to 110,000 clones, more than 60% of them seen just once. The junction had 9 bases not matched to a gene; V was cut back by 5 bases and J by 1 base. This CDR3 is built from 16 residues. From germline, CDR1 is SGHNT and CDR2 YENEEA. The study's findings and limits: Relative to equally common others, HLA-associated TCR beta chains showed greater clonal expansion in a later analysis. Earlier findings revealed that most TCR beta V segments proved productive either about 87% or about 30% of the time.

The chain uses TRBV11-3 and TRBJ2-7; 9 bases are shared with TRBD1. The clonotype was recovered from a man aged 25-40 years in good health and CMV-seronegative. Sequenced: PBMCs. DNA of the CDR3: TGTGCCAGCAGCCCTGATTCGACAGGGGGTTCCTACGAGCAGTACTTC. Amino acids: CASSPDSTGGSYEQYF.